Each of the 28 T cell receptor beta chains below was sequenced from the same sample in a study of T cell responses to AZD1222 COVID-19 vaccine. Assay: immunoSEQ multiplex PCR; the TCRdb copy retains only in-frame clones and omits some. The sample yields over 120,000 clones, roughly 92% seen once. Sequenced material: peripheral blood, taken on day 0 of AZD1222 vaccination. These receptors all come from an adult in good health.

The chain couples TRBV19 to TRBJ2-1; TRBD2 might be the D (5 bases). Per germline, CDR1 LNHDA and CDR2 SQIVND (reference sequence). V shed 9 bases and J shed 13 bases, with 19 bases lying between them. This CDR3 has 12 residues. The CDR3 nucleotides read TGTGCCAGCCGACCCCCCGGGGTCCAACAGTTCTTC. Amino acid sequence: CASRPPGVQQFF.

V and J are TRBV28 and TRBJ2-4; either TRBD1 or TRBD2 may fit D (5 bases each). From germline, CDR1 is MDHEN and CDR2 SYDVKM. CDR3 length: 14 residues. Trimming shortened V by 6 bases and J by 4 bases, and 13 bases separated the two germline ends. CDR3 bases: TGTGCCAGCAGCCTCCGGGACGGTAAAAACATTCAGTACTTC. It codes for CASSLRDGKNIQYF. Based on the CDR3 plus reference TRBV28 and TRBJ2-4, the full variable domain is DVKVTQSSRYLVKRTGEKVFLECVQDMDHENMFWYRQDPGLGLRLIYFSYDVKMKEKGDIPEGYSVSREKKERFSLILESASTNQTSMYLCASSLRDGKNIQYFGAGTRLSVL.

The chain employs TRBV6-5 and TRBJ2-7, with D possibly called TRBD1 or TRBD2 (5 bases each). The V and J ends lost 2 bases and 7 bases respectively, with 9 bases between them. CDR1 is MNHEY, CDR2 SVGAGI, per germline. The CDR3 spans 12 residues. The DNA for the CDR3 is TGTGCCAGCAGTTACGGGGACGGGGAGCAGTACTTC. Protein sequence: CASSYGDGEQYF.

This chain joins TRBV2 and TRBJ2-1; D not certain. From germline, CDR1 is SNHLY and CDR2 FYNNEI. Between the trimmed V and J ends, which lost 8 bases and 10 bases, there was a span of 12 bases. The CDR3 has 11 amino acids. The DNA of the CDR3 is TGTGCCAGCGCGTGGGCGGTCGAGCAGTTCTTC. It yields the protein CASAWAVEQFF.

DNA for the CDR3: TGTGCCAGCAGCCACGGCAGCGGGAGTTTACTGAATGAGCAGTTCTTC. As protein: CASSHGSGSLLNEQFF. The chain employs TRBV4-2 and TRBJ2-1; TRBD2 matches at 8 bases. The junction had 11 bases not matched to a gene; V was cut back by 3 bases and J by 7 bases. Germline CDR1 and CDR2: LGHNA and YNFKEQ. The CDR3 consists of 16 residues.

The V call is TRBV10-2, the J call TRBJ2-1; no reliable D call. Looked up from germline, CDR1 is WSHSY and CDR2 is SAAADI. The V and J ends lost 7 bases and 13 bases respectively, with 14 bases between them. The CDR3 consists of 11 residues. CDR3 sequence (DNA): TGCGCCAGCATGGTTACTGGCTCCCAGTTCTTC. Its translation: CASMVTGSQFF.

This chain links TRBV7-2 with TRBJ2-3; D is unresolved. Trimming took 6 bases from V and 0 from J, leaving 10 bases between them. Germline V gene lookup returns CDR1 SGHTA and CDR2 FQGNSA. The length of the CDR3 is 14 residues. The DNA for the CDR3 is TGTGCCAGCAGTCAACTTCACAGCACAGATACGCAGTATTTT. Protein: CASSQLHSTDTQYF.

For the CDR3, the DNA is TGTGCCAGCAGCCCAGGGGGTAAATCCGGGGAGCTGTTTTTT. Residues: CASSPGGKSGELFF. This chain links TRBV7-2 with TRBJ2-2; 7 bases are a match to TRBD1. Germline V gene sequence: CDR1 SGHTA, CDR2 FQGNSA. The CDR3 is 14 amino acids. With V trimmed by 5 bases and J by 6 bases, 6 bases remained unmatched.

V is TRBV9 and J is TRBJ2-2, with 8 bases matching TRBD2. The CDR3 consists of 16 residues. Losses at the gene ends were 0 bases for V and 1 base for J; bases not matched to a gene: 2. Germline CDR1 and CDR2: SGDLS and YYNGEE. The CDR3: CASSVGSGRNTGELFF. For the CDR3, the DNA is TGTGCCAGCAGCGTAGGGAGCGGGAGGAACACCGGGGAGCTGTTTTTT.

The genes are TRBV3-1 (or the pseudogene TRBV3-2) and TRBJ2-7; 7 bases line up with TRBD2. The length of the CDR3 is 14 residues. The V gene end was trimmed by 5 bases and the J gene end by 6 bases; junction bases not matched to a gene: 10. CDR1 and CDR2 from the germline V gene are LGHDT and YNNKEL (reference sequence). The CDR3 is CASSGAGVAREQYF. DNA of the CDR3: TGTGCCAGCAGCGGTGCGGGAGTGGCGCGCGAGCAGTACTTC.

This rearrangement joins TRBV2 to TRBJ2-1, with 11 bases fitting TRBD2. J was trimmed by 7 bases and V by 6 bases; bases with no gene match: 8. CDR1 is SNHLY and CDR2 is FYNNEI in the germline V gene. The CDR3 runs 15 residues. CDR3 sequence (DNA): TGTGCCAGCAGCACACTAGCGGGAGCTATGAATGAGCAGTTCTTC. Its protein is CASSTLAGAMNEQFF.

This chain uses TRBV12-5 with TRBJ2-7; 9 positions agree with TRBD2. The CDR3 consists of 15 residues. V trimming: 6 bases; J trimming: 2 bases; junction bases outside the gene matches: 8. Germline CDR1 LGHNT, CDR2 FRNRAP. In DNA form, the CDR3 reads TGTGCTAGTGGCATTCAAGCGGGAGGACCCTACGAGCAGTACTTC. This translates into CASGIQAGGPYEQYF.

The chain carries TRBV15 and TRBJ2-1, with 7 bases aligning to TRBD2. The germline CDR1 and CDR2 sequences are LNHNV and YYDKDF (reference sequence). V lost 8 bases and J lost 5; bases outside the gene matches: 6. This CDR3 is built from 13 residues. As DNA, the CDR3 is TGTGCCACCGGGGAGGGCCTGCACAATGAGCAGTTCTTC. Encoded protein: CATGEGLHNEQFF. Together with reference TRBV15 and TRBJ2-1, the CDR3 gives the full variable domain: DAMVIQNPRYQVTQFGKPVTLSCSQTLNHNVMYWYQQKSSQAPKLLFHYYDKDFNNEADTPDNFQSRRPNTSFCFLDIRSPGLGDTAMYLCATGEGLHNEQFFGPGTRLTVL.

The chain has TRBV27 and TRBJ2-3, with 7 bases that match TRBD2. The CDR3 totals 15 residues. Trimming at V came to 7 bases and at J to 2 bases, leaving 9 bases not matched to a gene. The germline CDR1 and CDR2 sequences are MNHEY and SMNVEV (reference sequence). CDR3 amino acids: CASTGRGLDTDTQYF. The CDR3 DNA sequence: TGTGCCAGCACGGGGAGGGGTCTGGACACAGATACGCAGTATTTT.

This chain connects TRBV6-5 to TRBJ2-7, with 7 bases fitting TRBD1. The V gene end was trimmed by 0 bases and the J gene end by 3 bases; junction bases not matched to a gene: 2. This CDR3 region has 14 residues. CDR1 is MNHEY, CDR2 SVGAGI, per germline. CDR3 nucleotides: TGTGCCAGCAGTTACTCGGGACAGCTCTACGAGCAGTACTTC. It encodes CASSYSGQLYEQYF.

This clone was seen only once. The V call is TRBV2, the J call TRBJ2-3; 12 positions match TRBD1. Germline loops: CDR1 SNHLY, CDR2 FYNNEI. Trimming cost V 5 bases and J 6 bases; bases outside gene matches: 6. This CDR3 comprises 15 residues. This CDR3 is CASSSGQGALDTQYF. The CDR3 DNA follows: TGTGCCAGCAGTTCGGGACAGGGGGCGCTGGATACGCAGTATTTT.

The V call is TRBV19, the J call TRBJ2-7, with TRBD2 as a possible D gene (6 bases). V lost 3 bases and J 0 bases, leaving 12 bases between the germline ends. The CDR3 has 15 residues. Per the germline V gene, CDR1 is LNHDA and CDR2 is SQIVND (reference sequence). The DNA for the CDR3 is TGTGCCAGTAGTATCCCCGGGACTGGCTCCTACGAGCAGTACTTC. Protein: CASSIPGTGSYEQYF.

This sequence joins TRBV27 and TRBJ2-5; 9 positions agree with TRBD1. V was pared by 0 bases and J by 7 bases, with 12 bases of the junction left unmatched. This CDR3 contains 17 residues. Per the germline V gene, CDR1 is MNHEY and CDR2 is SMNVEV (reference sequence). The CDR3 is CASSLSRTGAAGVTQYF. CDR3 coding DNA: TGTGCCAGCAGTTTATCAAGGACAGGGGCGGCTGGAGTGACCCAGTACTTC.

The chain has TRBV19 and TRBJ2-6, with a tentative D call TRBD2 (5 bases). V lost 7 bases to trimming and J lost 0 bases, with 13 bases between them. Germline V gene sequence: CDR1 LNHDA, CDR2 SQIVND (reference sequence). The CDR3 runs 16 residues. CDR3: CASTPWESSGANVLTF. The CDR3 DNA sequence: TGTGCCAGTACCCCTTGGGAGAGCTCTGGGGCCAACGTCCTGACTTTC.

Here the CDR3 reads CASGGRLAGPDTQYF. CDR3 coding DNA: TGTGCCAGCGGAGGTCGACTAGCGGGGCCAGATACGCAGTATTTT. This chain uses TRBV2 with TRBJ2-3; 11 bases match TRBD2. Germline V gene sequence: CDR1 SNHLY, CDR2 FYNNEI. J gave up 4 bases and V 8 bases, and 8 bases lay outside the gene matches. This CDR3 contains 15 residues.

About this clone: This specimen includes other DNA sequences encoding the same CDR3. The rearrangement joins TRBV30 to TRBJ2-7; D might be TRBD1 (7 bases). This CDR3 spans 14 amino acids. Germline CDR1 and CDR2: GTSNPN and SVGIG (reference sequence). The V end was cut by 2 bases, the J end by 2 bases, with 13 bases between. The DNA of the CDR3 is TGTGCCTGGAGTCGCCAGGGGGGCACCTACGAGCAGTACTTC. This sequence encodes CAWSRQGGTYEQYF.

The chain is built from TRBV3-1 (or the pseudogene TRBV3-2) and TRBJ1-2; TRBD1 matches at 8 bases. The CDR3 has 15 residues. The V segment lost 3 bases and the J segment 8 bases; nucleotides outside the gene matches: 11. Germline V CDR1 and CDR2: LGHDT, YNNKEL (reference sequence). The CDR3 nucleotides are TGTGCCAGCAGCCATACCCCACCTCCAGGGGGCGGCTACACCTTC. Its translation: CASSHTPPPGGGYTF.

Only one count was recorded for this clone. The chain recombines TRBV24-1 with TRBJ2-1; D remains ambiguous. The V end was cut by 5 bases, the J end by 8 bases, with 12 bases between. This CDR3 spans 13 amino acids. Germline V gene lookup returns CDR1 KGHDR and CDR2 SFDVKD. The CDR3 nucleotides read TGTGCCACCAGTGGGGCCGCGTTTCATGAGCAGTTCTTC. Amino acid sequence: CATSGAAFHEQFF.

V is TRBV10-2 and J is TRBJ2-3, with D perhaps assigned TRBD1 or TRBD2 (5 bases each). CDR3 length: 13 amino acids. The germline V gene encodes CDR1 WSHSY and CDR2 SAAADI. V lost 2 bases and J 8 bases, leaving 11 bases between the germline ends. The CDR3 is CASSESGGPTQYF. In DNA, the CDR3 is TGCGCCAGCAGTGAGAGTGGGGGTCCTACGCAGTATTTT.

The chain recombines TRBV10-3 with TRBJ2-7, with 7 bases aligning to TRBD2. Germline trimming cut 1 base from V and 4 bases from J; bases unmatched to any gene: 7. CDR3 length equals 15 residues. Per the germline V gene, CDR1 is ENHRY and CDR2 is SYGVKD. CDR3 in amino acids: CAISEYGLGGYEQYF. The CDR3 DNA sequence: TGTGCCATCAGTGAGTACGGACTAGGAGGATACGAGCAGTACTTC.

V gene TRBV5-1 combines with J gene TRBJ1-3; tentatively, D is TRBD1 (5 bases). The CDR3 runs 15 residues. The ends were cut back, 4 bases at V and 3 bases at J, with 14 bases in the middle. Per the germline V gene, CDR1 is SGHRS and CDR2 is YFSETQ. The DNA of the CDR3 is TGCGCCAGCAGCCCTAACACAGGTGATGGAAACACCATATATTTT. It codes for CASSPNTGDGNTIYF.

This sequence joins TRBV18 and TRBJ1-1; no clear D. The V gene's germline CDR1 is KGHSH and CDR2 LQKENI. The V end was cut by 3 bases, the J end by 4 bases, with 9 bases between. The CDR3 runs to 13 residues. Written as DNA, the CDR3 is TGTGCCAGCTCACCCCCCTTCTTCACTGAAGCTTTCTTT. The encoded protein is CASSPPFFTEAFF.

This clone has only one observation. J is TRBJ2-2 and V is TRBV15; 7 nucleotides line up with TRBD2. Germline trimming cut 10 bases from V and 5 bases from J; bases unmatched to any gene: 7. Looked up from germline, CDR1 is LNHNV and CDR2 is YYDKDF (reference sequence). The CDR3 has 13 residues. The CDR3 nucleotides are TGTGCCAGCTCGACTAGCCGAACCGGGGAGCTGTTTTTT. This encodes CASSTSRTGELFF.